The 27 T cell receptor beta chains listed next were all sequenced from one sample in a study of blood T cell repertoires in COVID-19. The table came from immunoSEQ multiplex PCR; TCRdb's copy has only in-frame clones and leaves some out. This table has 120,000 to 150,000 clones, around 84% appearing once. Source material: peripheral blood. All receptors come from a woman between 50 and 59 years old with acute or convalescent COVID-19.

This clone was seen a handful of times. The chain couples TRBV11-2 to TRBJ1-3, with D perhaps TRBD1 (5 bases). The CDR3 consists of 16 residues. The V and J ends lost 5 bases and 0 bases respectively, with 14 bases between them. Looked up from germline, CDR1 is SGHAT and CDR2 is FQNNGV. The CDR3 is CASSTVTVFSGNTIYF. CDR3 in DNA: TGTGCCAGCAGCACCGTGACAGTATTCTCTGGAAACACCATATATTTT.

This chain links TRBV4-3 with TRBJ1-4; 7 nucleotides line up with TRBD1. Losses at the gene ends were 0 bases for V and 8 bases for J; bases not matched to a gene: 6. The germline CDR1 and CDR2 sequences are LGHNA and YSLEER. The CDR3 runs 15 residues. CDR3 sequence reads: CASSQDLGGGEKLFF. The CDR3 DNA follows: TGCGCCAGCAGCCAAGATTTAGGAGGGGGCGAAAAACTGTTTTTT.

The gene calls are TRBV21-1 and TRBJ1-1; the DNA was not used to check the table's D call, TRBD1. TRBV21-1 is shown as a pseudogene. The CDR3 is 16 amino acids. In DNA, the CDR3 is TGTGCCAGCAGCAAAGGGTGCAGGGTAGTATACACTGAAGCTTTCTTT. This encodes CASSKGCRVVYTEAFF.

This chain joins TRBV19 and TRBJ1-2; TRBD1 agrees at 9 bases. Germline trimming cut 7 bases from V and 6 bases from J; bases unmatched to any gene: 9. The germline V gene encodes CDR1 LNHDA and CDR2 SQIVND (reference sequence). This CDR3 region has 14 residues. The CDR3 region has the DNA TGTGCCAGTAACTTAGGAACAGGGGGCGATGGCTACACCTTC. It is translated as CASNLGTGGDGYTF.

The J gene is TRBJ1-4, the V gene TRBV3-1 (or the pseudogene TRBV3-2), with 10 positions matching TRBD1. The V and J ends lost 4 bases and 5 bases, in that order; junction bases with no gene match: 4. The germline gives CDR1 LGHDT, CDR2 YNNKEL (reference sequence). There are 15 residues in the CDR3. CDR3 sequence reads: CASSLWDRGNEKLFF. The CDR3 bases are TGTGCCAGCAGCCTTTGGGACAGGGGAAATGAAAAACTGTTTTTT.

Here the CDR3 reads CATCLGGDSPLHF. The CDR3 region has the DNA TGTGCCACCTGCCTCGGGGGAGATTCACCCCTCCACTTT. The chain uses TRBV3-1 (or the pseudogene TRBV3-2) and TRBJ1-6, with D maybe TRBD1 (5 bases). The CDR3 spans 13 residues. V lost 10 bases and J lost 8, with 15 bases in between. CDR1 is LGHDT and CDR2 is YNNKEL in the germline V gene (reference sequence).

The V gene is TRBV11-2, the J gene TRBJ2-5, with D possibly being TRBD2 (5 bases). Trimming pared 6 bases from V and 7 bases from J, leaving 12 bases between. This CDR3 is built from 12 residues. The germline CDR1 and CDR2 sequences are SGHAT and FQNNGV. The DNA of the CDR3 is TGTGCCAGCAGTAGGGAGATTTCGACCCAGTACTTC. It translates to CASSREISTQYF.

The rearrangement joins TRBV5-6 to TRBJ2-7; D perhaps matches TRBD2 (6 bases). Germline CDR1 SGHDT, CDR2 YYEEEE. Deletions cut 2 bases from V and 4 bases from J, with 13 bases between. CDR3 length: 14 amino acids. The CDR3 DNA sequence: TGTGCCAGCAGCTTAGGCGGGGCCCTTTACGAGCAGTACTTC. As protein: CASSLGGALYEQYF.

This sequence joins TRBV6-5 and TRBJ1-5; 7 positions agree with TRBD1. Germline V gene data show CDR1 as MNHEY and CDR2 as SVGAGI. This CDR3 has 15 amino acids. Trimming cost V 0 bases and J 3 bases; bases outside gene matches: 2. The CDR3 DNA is TGTGCCAGCAGTTACTCGACAGGGAACAATCAGCCCCAGCATTTT. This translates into CASSYSTGNNQPQHF.

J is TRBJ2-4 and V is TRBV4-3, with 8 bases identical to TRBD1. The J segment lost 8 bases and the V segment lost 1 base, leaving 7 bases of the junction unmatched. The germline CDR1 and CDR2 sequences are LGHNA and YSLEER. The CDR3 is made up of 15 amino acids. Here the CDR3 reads CASSQGRDRLDIQYF. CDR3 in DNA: TGCGCCAGCAGCCAAGGCCGGGACAGGTTAGACATTCAGTACTTC.

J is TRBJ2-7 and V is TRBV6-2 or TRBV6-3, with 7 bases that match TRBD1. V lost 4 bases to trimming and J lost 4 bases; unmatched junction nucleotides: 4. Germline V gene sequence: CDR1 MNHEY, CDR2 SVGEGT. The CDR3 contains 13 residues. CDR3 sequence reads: CASSLRGPYEQYF. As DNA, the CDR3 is TGTGCCAGCAGTTTAAGGGGGCCGTACGAGCAGTACTTC.

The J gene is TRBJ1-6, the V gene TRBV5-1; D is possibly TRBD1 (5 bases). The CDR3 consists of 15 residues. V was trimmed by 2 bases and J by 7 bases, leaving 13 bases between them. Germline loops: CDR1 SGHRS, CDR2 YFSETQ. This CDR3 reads CASSFAQGLNSPLHF. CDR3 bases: TGCGCCAGCAGCTTTGCTCAGGGACTAAATTCACCCCTCCACTTT.

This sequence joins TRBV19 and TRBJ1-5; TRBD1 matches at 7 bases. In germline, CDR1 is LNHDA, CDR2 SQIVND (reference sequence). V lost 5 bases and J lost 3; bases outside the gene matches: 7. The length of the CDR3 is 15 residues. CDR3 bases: TGTGCCAGTAGTCCCCGGGGACAGAACAATCAGCCCCAGCATTTT. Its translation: CASSPRGQNNQPQHF.

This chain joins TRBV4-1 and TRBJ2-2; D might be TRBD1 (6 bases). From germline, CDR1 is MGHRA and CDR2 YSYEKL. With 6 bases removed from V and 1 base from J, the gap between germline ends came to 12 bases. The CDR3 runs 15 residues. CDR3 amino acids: CASSQTGLNTGELFF. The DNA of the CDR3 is TGCGCCAGCAGTCAAACAGGGTTGAACACCGGGGAGCTGTTTTTT.

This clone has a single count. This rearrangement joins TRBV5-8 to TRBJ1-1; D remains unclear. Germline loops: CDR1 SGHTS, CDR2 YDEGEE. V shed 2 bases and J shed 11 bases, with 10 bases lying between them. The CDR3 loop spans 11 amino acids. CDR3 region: CASSFAIMAFF. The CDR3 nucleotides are TGTGCCAGCAGCTTCGCTATAATGGCTTTCTTT.

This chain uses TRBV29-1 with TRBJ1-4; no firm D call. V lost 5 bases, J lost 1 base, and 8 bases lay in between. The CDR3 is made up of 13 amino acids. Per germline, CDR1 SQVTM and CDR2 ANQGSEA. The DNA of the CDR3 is TGCAGCGTTTCGAGTCTAACTAATGAAAAACTGTTTTTT. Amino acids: CSVSSLTNEKLFF.

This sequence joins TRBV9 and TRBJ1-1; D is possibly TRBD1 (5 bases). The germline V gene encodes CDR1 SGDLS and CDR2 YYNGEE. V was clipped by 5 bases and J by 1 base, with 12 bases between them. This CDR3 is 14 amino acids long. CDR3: CASSPEGKNTEAFF. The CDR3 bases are TGTGCCAGCAGTCCGGAGGGGAAGAACACTGAAGCTTTCTTT.

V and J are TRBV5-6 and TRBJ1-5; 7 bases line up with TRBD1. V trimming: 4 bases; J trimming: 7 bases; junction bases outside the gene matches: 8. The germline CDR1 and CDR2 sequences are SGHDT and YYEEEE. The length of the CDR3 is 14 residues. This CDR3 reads CASSTGTVGQPQHF. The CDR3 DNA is TGTGCCAGCAGCACCGGGACAGTGGGGCAGCCCCAGCATTTT.

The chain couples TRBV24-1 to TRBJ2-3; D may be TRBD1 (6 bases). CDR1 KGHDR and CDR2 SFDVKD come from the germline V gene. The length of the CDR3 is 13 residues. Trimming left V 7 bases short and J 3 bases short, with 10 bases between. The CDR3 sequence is CATRDSSTDTQYF. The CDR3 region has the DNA TGTGCCACCAGGGACAGTAGTACAGATACGCAGTATTTT.

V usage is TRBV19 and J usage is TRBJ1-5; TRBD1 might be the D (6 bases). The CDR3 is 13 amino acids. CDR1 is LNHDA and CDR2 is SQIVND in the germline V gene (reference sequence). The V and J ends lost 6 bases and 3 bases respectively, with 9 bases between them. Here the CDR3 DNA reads TGTGCCAGTAGCAGGGGTGTCAATCAGCCCCAGCATTTT. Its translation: CASSRGVNQPQHF.

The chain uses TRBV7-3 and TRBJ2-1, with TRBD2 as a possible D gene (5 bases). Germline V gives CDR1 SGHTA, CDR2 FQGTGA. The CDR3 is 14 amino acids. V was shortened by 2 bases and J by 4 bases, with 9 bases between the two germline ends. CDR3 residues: CASSLQDWYNEQFF. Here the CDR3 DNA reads TGTGCCAGCAGCTTACAGGACTGGTACAATGAGCAGTTCTTC.

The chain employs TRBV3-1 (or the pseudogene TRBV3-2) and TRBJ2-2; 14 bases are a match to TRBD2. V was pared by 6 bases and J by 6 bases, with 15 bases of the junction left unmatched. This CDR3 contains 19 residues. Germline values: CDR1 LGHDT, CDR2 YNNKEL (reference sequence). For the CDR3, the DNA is TGTGCCAGCAGACTCCCAGGACTAGCGGGGGGAGGTGGGTCCGGGGAGCTGTTTTTT. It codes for CASRLPGLAGGGGSGELFF.

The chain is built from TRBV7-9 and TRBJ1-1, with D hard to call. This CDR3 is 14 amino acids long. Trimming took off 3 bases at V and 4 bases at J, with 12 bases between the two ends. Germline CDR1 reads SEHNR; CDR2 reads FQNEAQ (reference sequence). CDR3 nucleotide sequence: TGTGCCAGCAGCTTGTTCGAGGAGAGCACTGAAGCTTTCTTT. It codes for CASSLFEESTEAFF.

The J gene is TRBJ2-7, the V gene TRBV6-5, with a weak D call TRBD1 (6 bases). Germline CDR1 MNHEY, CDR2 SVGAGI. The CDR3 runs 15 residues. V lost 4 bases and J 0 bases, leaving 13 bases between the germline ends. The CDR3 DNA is TGTGCCAGCAGTTCCCCGGAACAGGGCTCCTACGAGCAGTACTTC. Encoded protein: CASSSPEQGSYEQYF.

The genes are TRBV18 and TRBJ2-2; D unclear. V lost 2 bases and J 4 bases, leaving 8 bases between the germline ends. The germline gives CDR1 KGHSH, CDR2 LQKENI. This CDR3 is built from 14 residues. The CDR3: CASSPVGSTGELFF. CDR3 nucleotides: TGTGCCAGCTCACCAGTGGGCTCCACCGGGGAGCTGTTTTTT.

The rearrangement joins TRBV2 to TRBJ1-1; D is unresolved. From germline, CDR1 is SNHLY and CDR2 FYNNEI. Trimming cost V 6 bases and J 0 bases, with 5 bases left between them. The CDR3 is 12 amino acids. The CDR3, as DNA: TGTGCCAGCAGGGCATTGAACACTGAAGCTTTCTTT. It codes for CASRALNTEAFF. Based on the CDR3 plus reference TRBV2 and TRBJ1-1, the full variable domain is EPEVTQTPSHQVTQMGQEVILRCVPISNHLYFYWYRQILGQKVEFLVSFYNNEISEKSEIFDDQFSVERPDGSNFTLKIRSTKLEDSAMYFCASRALNTEAFFGQGTRLTVV.

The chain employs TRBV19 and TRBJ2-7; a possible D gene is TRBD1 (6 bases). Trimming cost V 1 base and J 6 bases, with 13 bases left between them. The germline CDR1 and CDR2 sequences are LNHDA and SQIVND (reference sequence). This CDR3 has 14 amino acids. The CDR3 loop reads CASSIGRQVAEQYF. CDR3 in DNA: TGTGCCAGTAGTATAGGTCGACAGGTTGCCGAGCAGTACTTC.